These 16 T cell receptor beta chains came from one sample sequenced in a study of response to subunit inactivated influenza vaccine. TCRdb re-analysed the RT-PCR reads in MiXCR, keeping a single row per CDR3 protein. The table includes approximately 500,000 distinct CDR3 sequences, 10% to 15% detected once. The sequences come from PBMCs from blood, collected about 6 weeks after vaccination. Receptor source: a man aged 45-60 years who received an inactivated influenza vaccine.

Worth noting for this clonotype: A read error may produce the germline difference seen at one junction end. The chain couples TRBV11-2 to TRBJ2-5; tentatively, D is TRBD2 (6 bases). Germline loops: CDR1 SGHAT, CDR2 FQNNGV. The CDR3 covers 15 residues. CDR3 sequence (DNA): TGTGCCAGCGGCTTATGGTTAGCGGAGGAAGAGACCCAGTACTTC. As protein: CASGLWLAEEETQYF.

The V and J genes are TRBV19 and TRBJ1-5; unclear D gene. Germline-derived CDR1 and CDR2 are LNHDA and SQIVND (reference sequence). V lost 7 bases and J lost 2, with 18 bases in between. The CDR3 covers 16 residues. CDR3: CASMGGWRVGNQPQHF. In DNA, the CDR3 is TGTGCCAGTATGGGAGGGTGGAGGGTTGGCAATCAGCCCCAGCATTTT.

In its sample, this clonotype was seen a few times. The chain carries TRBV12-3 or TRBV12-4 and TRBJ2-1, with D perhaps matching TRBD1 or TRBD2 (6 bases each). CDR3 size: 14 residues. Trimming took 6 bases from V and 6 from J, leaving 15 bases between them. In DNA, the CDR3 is TGTGCCAGCAGCCCTTATGGGGGGCCCAATGAGCAGTTCTTC. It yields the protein CASSPYGGPNEQFF.

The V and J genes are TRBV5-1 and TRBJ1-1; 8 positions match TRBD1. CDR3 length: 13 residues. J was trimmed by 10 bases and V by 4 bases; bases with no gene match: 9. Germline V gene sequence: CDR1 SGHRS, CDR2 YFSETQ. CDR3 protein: CASSPGQGLAAFF. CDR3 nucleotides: TGCGCCAGCAGCCCTGGACAGGGATTAGCAGCTTTCTTT. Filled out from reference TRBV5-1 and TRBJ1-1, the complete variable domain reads KAGVTQTPRYLIKTRGQQVTLSCSPISGHRSVSWYQQTPGQGLQFLFEYFSETQRNKGNFPGRFSGRQFSNSRSEMNVSTLELGDSALYLCASSPGQGLAAFFGQGTRLTVV.

The CDR3 protein is CSARDSRASPLHF. The CDR3 DNA reads as TGCAGTGCTAGGGACTCAAGGGCATCACCCCTCCACTTT. V gene TRBV20-1 combines with J gene TRBJ1-6; D is unclear. The ends were cut back, 3 bases at V and 10 bases at J, with 13 bases in the middle. CDR1 and CDR2 from the germline V gene are DFQATT and SNEGSKA (reference sequence). The CDR3 has 13 amino acids.

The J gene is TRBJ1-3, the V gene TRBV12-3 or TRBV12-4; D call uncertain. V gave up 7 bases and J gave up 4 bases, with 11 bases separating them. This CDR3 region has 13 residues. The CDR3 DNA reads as TGTGCCAGCACCCTGTCTCGAGGAAACACCATATATTTT. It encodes CASTLSRGNTIYF.

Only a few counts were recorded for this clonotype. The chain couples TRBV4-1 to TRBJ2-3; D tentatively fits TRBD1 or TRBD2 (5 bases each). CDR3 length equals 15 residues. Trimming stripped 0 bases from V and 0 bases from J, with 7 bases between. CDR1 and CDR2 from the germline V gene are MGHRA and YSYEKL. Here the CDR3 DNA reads TGCGCCAGCAGCCAAGATGAGGGGAGCACAGATACGCAGTATTTT. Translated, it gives CASSQDEGSTDTQYF.

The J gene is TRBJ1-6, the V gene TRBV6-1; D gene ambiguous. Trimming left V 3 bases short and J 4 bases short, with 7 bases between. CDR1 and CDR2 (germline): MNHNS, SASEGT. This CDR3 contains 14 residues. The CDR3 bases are TGTGCCAGCAGTGAGGGGATTTATAATTCACCCCTCCACTTT. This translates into CASSEGIYNSPLHF.

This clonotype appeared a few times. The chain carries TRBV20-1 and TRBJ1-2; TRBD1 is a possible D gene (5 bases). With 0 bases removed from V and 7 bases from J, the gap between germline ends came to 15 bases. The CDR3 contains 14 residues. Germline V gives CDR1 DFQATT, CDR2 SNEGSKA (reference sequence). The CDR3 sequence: CSARELGTNGGYTF. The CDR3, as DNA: TGCAGTGCTAGAGAACTAGGGACCAACGGTGGCTACACCTTC.

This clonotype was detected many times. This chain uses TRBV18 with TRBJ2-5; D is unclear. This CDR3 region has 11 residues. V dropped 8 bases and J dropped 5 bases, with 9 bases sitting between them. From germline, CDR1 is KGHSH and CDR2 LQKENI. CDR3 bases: TGTGCCAGCAGCCCCCGGGAGACCCAGTACTTC. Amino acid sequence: CASSPRETQYF.

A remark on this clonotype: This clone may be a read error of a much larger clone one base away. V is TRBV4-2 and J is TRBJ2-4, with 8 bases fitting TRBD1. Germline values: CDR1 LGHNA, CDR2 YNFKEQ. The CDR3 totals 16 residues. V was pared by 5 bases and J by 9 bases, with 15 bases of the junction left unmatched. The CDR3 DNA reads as TGTGCCAGCAGCACGACAGGGGACTGCGGTTCTGGCATTCAGTACTTC. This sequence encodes CASSTTGDCGSGIQYF.

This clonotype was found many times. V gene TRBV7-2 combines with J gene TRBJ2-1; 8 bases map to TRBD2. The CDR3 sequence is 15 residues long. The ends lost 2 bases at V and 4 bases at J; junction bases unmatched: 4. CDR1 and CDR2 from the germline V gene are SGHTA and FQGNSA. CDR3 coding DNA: TGTGCCAGCAGCTTATATGGCGGGGGGTACAATGAGCAGTTCTTC. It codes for CASSLYGGGYNEQFF.

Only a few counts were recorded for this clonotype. The CDR3 DNA reads as TGTGCCAGCAGTTGGCTGCCCGTCGGGACTGTCACCGGGGAGCTGTTTTTT. This translates into CASSWLPVGTVTGELFF. V usage is TRBV12-3 or TRBV12-4 and J usage is TRBJ2-2, with D perhaps matching TRBD2 (6 bases). V shed 4 bases and J shed 4 bases, with 19 bases lying between them. The CDR3 extends over 17 amino acids.

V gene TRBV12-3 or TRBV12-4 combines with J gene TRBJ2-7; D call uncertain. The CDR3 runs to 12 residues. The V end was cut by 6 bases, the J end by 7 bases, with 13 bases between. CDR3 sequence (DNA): TGTGCCAGCAGCCGGCCCGCCATTGAGCAGTACTTC. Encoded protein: CASSRPAIEQYF.

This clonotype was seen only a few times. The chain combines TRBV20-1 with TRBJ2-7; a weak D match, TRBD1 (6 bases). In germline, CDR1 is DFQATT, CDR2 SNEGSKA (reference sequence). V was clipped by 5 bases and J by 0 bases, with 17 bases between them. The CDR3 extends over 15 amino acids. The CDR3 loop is CSAPPRGRNSYEQYF. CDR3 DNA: TGCAGTGCTCCACCCAGGGGACGAAACTCCTACGAGCAGTACTTC.

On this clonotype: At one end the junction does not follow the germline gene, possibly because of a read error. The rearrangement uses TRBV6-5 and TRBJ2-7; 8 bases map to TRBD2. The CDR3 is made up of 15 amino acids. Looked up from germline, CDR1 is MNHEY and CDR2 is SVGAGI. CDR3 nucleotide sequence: TGTGCCAGCAGTCACTCAGCGGGAGCCTCCTACGAGCAGTACTTC. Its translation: CASSHSAGASYEQYF.